The clone carrying this TCR beta chain was recorded a few times. The data were taken from a study of T-cell reconstitution after alpha-beta-depleted transplantation in children. The CDR3 consists of 14 residues. The germline CDR1 and CDR2 sequences are SGHTA and FQGNSA. Trimming pared 5 bases from V and 13 bases from J, leaving 18 bases between. Unique molecular identifiers featured in how the TCRbeta library was prepared. Using its own MiXCR run on the PCR reads, TCRdb lists one record per CDR3 protein. The sample has hundreds of thousands of distinct CDR3 sequences, approximately 10% seen once. This receptor was taken from a human donor who donated a stem cell graft to a child with acute lymphoblastic leukemia. This chain connects TRBV7-2 to TRBJ1-6; D is perhaps TRBD1 (6 bases). Sequences were derived from PBMCs from the stem cell graft donor, sampled from the stem cell graft. CDR3 amino acids: CASSVTGGSPPLHF. CDR3 sequence (DNA): TGTGCCAGCAGCGTGACAGGCGGATCTCCCCCCCTCCACTTT. The whole variable domain, filled in from reference TRBV7-2 and TRBJ1-6, reads GAGVSQSPSNKVTEKGKDVELRCDPISGHTALYWYRQSLGQGLEFLIYFQGNSAPDKSGLPSDRFSAERTGGSVSTLTIQRTQQEDSAVYLCASSVTGGSPPLHFGNGTRLTVT.